Listed here is a single T cell receptor beta chain. The source of the sample is a study of blood T cell repertoires in COVID-19. Study background: Specimens from acute and convalescent COVID-19 originated in the United States, Italy and Spain. From T cells, B-cell-depleted T cells, or PBMCs came the material, which was cDNA or gDNA.

The CDR3 runs 14 residues. Germline V lookup: CDR1 SGHNT, CDR2 YENEEA. Trimming took 5 bases from V and 2 from J; bases not matched to a gene: 3. Authors' processing steps: The assay estimated nucleated cells by amplifying reference gene primers. Sequencing used immunoSEQ multiplex PCR; TCRdb keeps in-frame clones, though not all of them. For V, J and clone size, that table is used; D and trimming come from the DNA. Here the sample spans over 250,000 clones, around 89% being singletons. This rearrangement joins TRBV11-3 to TRBJ2-5; 9 bases agree with TRBD2. What was sequenced was peripheral blood. The receptor was derived from a woman aged 55-69 years with acute or convalescent COVID-19. Written as DNA, the CDR3 is TGTGCCAGCAGCCCGACTAGCGGTCAAGAGACCCAGTACTTC. This sequence encodes CASSPTSGQETQYF.